A single sample gave rise to the 27 T cell receptor beta chains below, sequenced in a study of shared clonotypes between healthy human individuals. Naive CD8 populations comprised CD45RO-negative cells positively selected for CCR7, excluding terminally differentiated effector memory CD45RA+ cells. Method: immunoSEQ multiplex PCR; TCRdb's copy keeps in-frame clones and lacks some. The sample carries 750,000 to 1,000,000 clones, almost 95% recorded once. The specimen was naive CD8+ T cells sorted from blood. The receptors were sampled from a man aged 25-45 years in good health.

CDR3 coding DNA: TGTGCCAGCAGTCCTCTAGCAAGTCAAGAACAAGAGACCCAGTACTTC. Protein product: CASSPLASQEQETQYF. The rearrangement links TRBV28 to TRBJ2-5; weak D call: TRBD2 (5 bases). This CDR3 has 16 amino acids. CDR1 and CDR2 from the germline V gene are MDHEN and SYDVKM. The V end was cut by 5 bases, the J end by 2 bases, with 18 bases between.

About this clone: A far larger clone is one base from this, pointing to a likely read error. In the same sample, other DNA sequences code for this CDR3. The chain combines TRBV4-3 with TRBJ2-1, with D perhaps matching TRBD1 or TRBD2 (5 bases each). The length of the CDR3 is 19 residues. V lost 0 bases and J 0 bases, leaving 18 bases between the germline ends. Looked up from germline, CDR1 is LGHNA and CDR2 is YSLEER. The CDR3 coding sequence is TGCGCCAGCAGCCAAGATCGAGGAGACAGCGGAAGCTCCTACAATGAGCAGTTCTTC. This translates into CASSQDRGDSGSSYNEQFF.

V is TRBV5-8 and J is TRBJ2-1; no definite D call. The CDR3 is made up of 16 amino acids. Trimming left V 1 base short and J 13 bases short, with 24 bases between. Per the germline V gene, CDR1 is SGHTS and CDR2 is YDEGEE. The CDR3 DNA sequence: TGTGCCAGCAGCTTGTTTTTTGGGCGGAAGGGCCGTGAACAGTTCTTC. Its protein product is CASSLFFGRKGREQFF.

The chain combines TRBV19 with TRBJ1-5; 8 bases map to TRBD1. The CDR3 is 20 amino acids. J gave up 6 bases and V 4 bases, and 23 bases lay outside the gene matches. From germline, CDR1 is LNHDA and CDR2 SQIVND (reference sequence). The DNA for the CDR3 is TGTGCCAGTAGTAACCCCTACCTGACAGGGGAAGGTGCCCTTGCTCAGCCCCAGCATTTT. Amino acids: CASSNPYLTGEGALAQPQHF.

V usage is TRBV19 and J usage is TRBJ2-7; possible D gene TRBD1, 8 bases. In germline, CDR1 is LNHDA, CDR2 SQIVND (reference sequence). The V end lost 4 bases, the J end lost 2 bases, and 15 bases lay between the germline ends. This CDR3 comprises 15 residues. The CDR3 DNA reads as TGTGCCAGTAGTACGCGGGGGACAGGAACCTACGAGCAGTACTTC. Its protein product is CASSTRGTGTYEQYF.

The rearrangement links TRBV7-3 to TRBJ1-2; 8 bases map to TRBD1. The junction had 11 bases not matched to a gene; V was cut back by 5 bases and J by 6 bases. This CDR3 has 15 amino acids. CDR1 is SGHTA, CDR2 FQGTGA, per germline. CDR3: CASSQGARGRDGYTF. CDR3 nucleotide sequence: TGTGCCAGCAGCCAGGGGGCCAGGGGGCGTGATGGCTACACCTTC.

The J gene is TRBJ2-7, the V gene TRBV4-1; 9 bases are a match to TRBD2. The CDR3 covers 16 residues. After removal of 2 bases from V and 0 bases from J, the junction contained 5 bases not matched to a gene. In germline, CDR1 is MGHRA, CDR2 YSYEKL. The CDR3 bases are TGCGCCAGCAGCCAATATAGCGGGAGCGCCTCCTACGAGCAGTACTTC. This sequence encodes CASSQYSGSASYEQYF.

The chain uses TRBV15 and TRBJ1-5; 8 bases agree with TRBD1. The CDR3 runs to 14 residues. V lost 3 bases, J lost 6 bases, and 4 bases stayed unmatched. Germline V gene data show CDR1 as LNHNV and CDR2 as YYDKDF (reference sequence). DNA for the CDR3: TGTGCCACCAGCAGTTATCAGGGGGCTCAGCCCCAGCATTTT. Encoded protein: CATSSYQGAQPQHF.

This chain connects TRBV27 to TRBJ1-4; possible D gene TRBD1, 6 bases. CDR1 and CDR2 (germline): MNHEY, SMNVEV (reference sequence). The CDR3 runs to 12 residues. The V and J ends lost 5 bases and 10 bases respectively, with 11 bases between them. CDR3 residues: CASSPKGGKLFF. CDR3 nucleotide sequence: TGTGCCAGCAGTCCGAAGGGGGGAAAACTGTTTTTT.

V usage is TRBV11-2 and J usage is TRBJ2-5; D uncertain. The end of the DNA aligns better with TRBJ2-7, so the J call may be wrong. The V gene's germline CDR1 is SGHAT and CDR2 FQNNGV. The CDR3 is 12 residues long. CDR3 nucleotide sequence: TGTGCCAGCCAACTTCTTTCCTACGAGCAGTACTTC. As protein: CASQLLSYEQYF.

The chain recombines TRBV30 with TRBJ2-2, with 12 bases fitting TRBD2. CDR3 length equals 16 residues. V dropped 3 bases and J dropped 6; count of bases not matched to a gene: 8. Germline CDR1 is GTSNPN and CDR2 is SVGIG (reference sequence). CDR3 in DNA: TGTGCCTGGAGACTAACTAGCGGGAGGAGAGCCGGGGAGCTGTTTTTT. Encoded protein: CAWRLTSGRRAGELFF.

V gene TRBV2 combines with J gene TRBJ2-7, with D unclear. V was clipped by 3 bases and J by 5 bases, with 11 bases between them. From germline, CDR1 is SNHLY and CDR2 FYNNEI. This CDR3 spans 13 amino acids. This CDR3 reads CASSDSVSDEQYF. The CDR3 nucleotides are TGTGCCAGCAGTGATTCCGTGAGCGACGAGCAGTACTTC.

The chain has TRBV11-2 and TRBJ2-7; D gene uncertain. Between the trimmed V and J ends, which lost 0 bases and 3 bases, there was a span of 12 bases. Germline values: CDR1 SGHAT, CDR2 FQNNGV. The CDR3 is 15 residues long. The CDR3 DNA sequence: TGTGCCAGCAGCTTAGATTTTTCTCCTTTCTACGAGCAGTACTTC. As protein: CASSLDFSPFYEQYF.

This rearrangement joins TRBV5-6 to TRBJ2-2; D perhaps matches TRBD2 (5 bases). Per the germline V gene, CDR1 is SGHDT and CDR2 is YYEEEE. The CDR3 spans 16 residues. The V end was cut by 1 base, the J end by 3 bases, with 13 bases between. The CDR3 DNA is TGTGCCAGCAGCTTGAGTGGGAGCTGGGACACCGGGGAGCTGTTTTTT. As protein: CASSLSGSWDTGELFF.

This chain connects TRBV19 to TRBJ2-1; TRBD2 aligns across 7 bases. The CDR3 is 14 residues long. J lost 8 bases, V lost 5 bases, and 9 bases had no gene match. Germline CDR1 reads LNHDA; CDR2 reads SQIVND (reference sequence). The CDR3: CASSSGLVRYEQFF. DNA for the CDR3: TGTGCCAGTAGTTCCGGACTAGTTCGATATGAGCAGTTCTTC.

The chain combines TRBV10-3 with TRBJ2-7; 8 bases fit TRBD2. This CDR3 is 15 amino acids long. CDR1 is ENHRY, CDR2 SYGVKD, per germline. The trim removed 0 bases at V and 6 bases at J, leaving 7 bases unmatched. This CDR3 reads CAISESTRRGGEQYF. In nucleotides, the CDR3 is TGTGCCATCAGTGAGTCGACCCGACGGGGGGGCGAGCAGTACTTC.

The V gene is TRBV28, the J gene TRBJ2-5; 7 bases fit TRBD1. Germline CDR1 reads MDHEN; CDR2 reads SYDVKM. V was pared by 10 bases and J by 8 bases, with 16 bases of the junction left unmatched. The CDR3 is 14 amino acids. This chain's CDR3 is CATTPKDREFTQYF. In nucleotides, the CDR3 is TGTGCCACCACCCCGAAAGACAGGGAGTTTACCCAGTACTTC.

The V gene is TRBV7-9, the J gene TRBJ2-7; 7 positions agree with TRBD1. CDR3 length: 15 residues. Germline V CDR1 and CDR2: SEHNR, FQNEAQ (reference sequence). After removal of 6 bases from V and 3 bases from J, the junction contained 11 bases not matched to a gene. The CDR3: CASSSDPGQIYEQYF. CDR3 in DNA: TGTGCCAGCAGTTCAGACCCGGGACAGATCTACGAGCAGTACTTC.

The DNA of the CDR3 is TGTGCCAGCAGTGCTACAGGATACGAGCAGTACTTC. This encodes CASSATGYEQYF. The chain joins TRBV27 to TRBJ2-7, with a weak D call TRBD1 (5 bases). V was shortened by 5 bases and J by 4 bases, with 9 bases between the two germline ends. The length of the CDR3 is 12 residues. CDR1 is MNHEY and CDR2 is SMNVEV in the germline V gene (reference sequence).

This chain joins TRBV30 and TRBJ2-2; 11 nucleotides align to TRBD1. The CDR3 consists of 12 residues. V lost 8 bases and J lost 6; bases outside the gene matches: 2. The germline gives CDR1 GTSNPN, CDR2 SVGIG (reference sequence). The CDR3 region is CAGTGGPGELFF. The CDR3 region has the DNA TGTGCCGGGACAGGGGGACCCGGGGAGCTGTTTTTT.

This chain joins TRBV7-6 and TRBJ2-3; possible D gene TRBD1, 6 bases. Trimming left V 6 bases short and J 8 bases short, with 12 bases between. There are 12 residues in the CDR3. Germline V gives CDR1 SGHVS, CDR2 FNYEAQ. The CDR3 reads CASSSLGGTQYF. The CDR3 DNA sequence: TGTGCCAGCAGTTCTTTAGGGGGTACGCAGTATTTT.

The gene calls are TRBV19 and TRBJ2-3, with no clear D. The CDR3 is made up of 15 amino acids. CDR1 is LNHDA and CDR2 is SQIVND in the germline V gene (reference sequence). V lost 5 bases, J lost 0 bases, and 12 bases lay in between. The CDR3 loop is CASSVASTSTDTQYF. CDR3 bases: TGTGCCAGTAGTGTAGCTTCAACTAGCACAGATACGCAGTATTTT. The whole variable domain, filled in from reference TRBV19 and TRBJ2-3, reads DGGITQSPKYLFRKEGQNVTLSCEQNLNHDAMYWYRQDPGQGLRLIYYSQIVNDFQKGDIAEGYSVSREKKESFPLTVTSAQKNPTAFYLCASSVASTSTDTQYFGPGTRLTVL.

J is TRBJ1-5 and V is TRBV28; D call uncertain. V was clipped by 10 bases and J by 2 bases, with 18 bases between them. This CDR3 has 15 amino acids. The germline V gene has CDR1 MDHEN and CDR2 SYDVKM. The CDR3 loop reads CATRVRVWGNQPQHF. CDR3 coding DNA: TGTGCCACCCGGGTACGGGTTTGGGGCAATCAGCCCCAGCATTTT.

The chain combines TRBV20-1 with TRBJ2-3; TRBD2 matches 7 bases. From germline, CDR1 is DFQATT and CDR2 SNEGSKA (reference sequence). This CDR3 region has 11 residues. Trimming took 6 bases from V and 5 from J; bases not matched to a gene: 2. DNA for the CDR3: TGCAGTGCCCTAGCGGAAGATACGCAGTATTTT. Translation gives CSALAEDTQYF.

The chain joins TRBV15 to TRBJ2-1; either TRBD1 or TRBD2 may fit D (5 bases each). Germline-derived CDR1 and CDR2 are LNHNV and YYDKDF (reference sequence). CDR3 size: 12 residues. V was clipped by 5 bases and J by 8 bases, with 10 bases between them. CDR3 loop: CATSLRGDEQFF. CDR3 in DNA: TGTGCCACCAGCTTACGAGGGGATGAGCAGTTCTTC.

This clone was counted once. The chain is built from TRBV5-4 and TRBJ2-7, with D perhaps assigned TRBD1 or TRBD2 (5 bases each). The CDR3 is 14 amino acids. Per germline, CDR1 SGHNT and CDR2 YYREEE (reference sequence). Deletions cut 4 bases from V and 3 bases from J, with 14 bases between. This CDR3 is CASSKRGRSYEQYF. CDR3 DNA sequence: TGTGCCAGCAGCAAACGGGGACGGAGCTACGAGCAGTACTTC.

The V gene is TRBV7-9, the J gene TRBJ1-2; D is unresolved. CDR3 length equals 15 residues. V lost 1 base and J 4 bases, leaving 13 bases between the germline ends. From germline, CDR1 is SEHNR and CDR2 FQNEAQ (reference sequence). The CDR3 DNA reads as TGTGCCAGCAGCTTAGGCGTCGGGAAGCTCTATGGCTACACCTTC. This translates into CASSLGVGKLYGYTF. The whole variable domain, remainder taken from reference TRBV7-9 and TRBJ1-2, is DTGVSQNPRHKITKRGQNVTFRCDPISEHNRLYWYRQTLGQGPEFLTYFQNEAQLEKSRLLSDRFSAERPKGSFSTLEIQRTEQGDSAMYLCASSLGVGKLYGYTFGSGTRLTVV.